This passage covers 23 T cell receptor beta chains from one sample sequenced in a study of T cells after yellow fever vaccination. Via MiXCR, TCRdb re-called the 5' RACE reads, giving one row per CDR3 protein. The sample contains more than 95,000 distinct CDR3 sequences, about 7% of which appear only once. Sample: CD4+ T cells sorted from PBMCs, taken more than 35 days after the first yellow fever vaccination. All receptors derive from a man between 18 and 29 years old who received the YFV17D yellow fever vaccine.

This clonotype appeared many times. The CDR3 DNA reads as TGCGCCAGCAGCTCCAAGACTAGCGGGGGGCCTACCGGGGAGCTGTTTTTT. Protein: CASSSKTSGGPTGELFF. This chain uses TRBV5-1 with TRBJ2-2, with 13 bases that match TRBD2. V shed 3 bases, J shed 5 bases, and the junction held 7 bases outside the gene matches. The CDR3 runs 17 residues. Germline CDR1 is SGHRS and CDR2 is YFSETQ.

This clonotype was seen ten or more times. The J gene is TRBJ2-1, the V gene TRBV11-2; D is ambiguous. CDR3 length: 15 residues. Between the trimmed V and J ends, which lost 4 bases and 5 bases, there was a span of 15 bases. Germline CDR1 SGHAT, CDR2 FQNNGV. CDR3 nucleotide sequence: TGTGCCAGCAGCTCTTACGAATACGGGCACAATGAGCAGTTCTTC. Translated: CASSSYEYGHNEQFF.

This clonotype has at least ten counts. The rearrangement joins TRBV20-1 to TRBJ2-1; 11 bases match TRBD2. V lost 4 bases and J lost 2; bases outside the gene matches: 4. The CDR3 is 15 amino acids. Germline V gene sequence: CDR1 DFQATT, CDR2 SNEGSKA (reference sequence). CDR3: CSAISGGAPYNEQFF. CDR3 in DNA: TGCAGTGCTATTAGCGGGGGGGCCCCCTACAATGAGCAGTTCTTC.

The table lists this clonotype with a few counts. The V gene is TRBV28, the J gene TRBJ1-3; D remains unclear. In germline, CDR1 is MDHEN, CDR2 SYDVKM. Deletions cut 6 bases from V and 7 bases from J, with 10 bases between. The CDR3 loop spans 12 amino acids. The CDR3 sequence is CASSFGRNTIYF. The CDR3 region has the DNA TGTGCCAGCAGCTTTGGGAGGAACACCATATATTTT.

This clonotype has ten or more counts. DNA for the CDR3: TGTGCCAGCAGCTTACGAAACAGGGAGAATGAGCAGTTCTTC. Translating it yields CASSLRNRENEQFF. This rearrangement joins TRBV7-2 to TRBJ2-1, with D perhaps TRBD1 (6 bases). Between the trimmed V and J ends, which lost 2 bases and 7 bases, there was a span of 12 bases. The germline V gene encodes CDR1 SGHTA and CDR2 FQGNSA. The CDR3 is 14 amino acids.

This clonotype was seen repeatedly, ten times or more. This chain uses TRBV18 with TRBJ2-7; D is uncertain. Germline CDR1 and CDR2: KGHSH and LQKENI. The V end was cut by 3 bases, the J end by 4 bases, with 4 bases between. This CDR3 region has 11 residues. CDR3 residues: CASSPGYEQYF. The CDR3 nucleotides read TGTGCCAGCTCACCGGGATACGAGCAGTACTTC.

There are a few counts of this clonotype. The genes are TRBV12-3 or TRBV12-4 and TRBJ2-4; D is unclear. CDR3 length: 19 residues. V shed 9 bases and J shed 0 bases, with 27 bases lying between them. As DNA, the CDR3 is TGTGCCAGGCCGACCGCAGATCCACGACATTTGCTAGCCAAAAACATTCAGTACTTC. As protein: CARPTADPRHLLAKNIQYF.

This rearrangement joins TRBV5-4 to TRBJ2-4; maybe TRBD1 (5 bases). This CDR3 comprises 18 residues. Germline CDR1 reads SGHNT; CDR2 reads YYREEE (reference sequence). Trimming removed 0 bases at V and 2 bases at J, with 18 bases between. CDR3 region: CASSLEVVGVGTKNIQYF. As DNA, the CDR3 is TGTGCCAGCAGCTTGGAGGTCGTAGGGGTGGGTACCAAAAACATTCAGTACTTC.

This clonotype was counted at least ten times. The chain is built from TRBV7-2 and TRBJ1-1; D might be TRBD1 (5 bases). Germline V gene data show CDR1 as SGHTA and CDR2 as FQGNSA. This CDR3 is 16 amino acids long. The ends were cut back, 5 bases at V and 1 base at J, with 17 bases in the middle. The CDR3 DNA follows: TGTGCCAGCAGCCTAATGGGGGTCCCCCAGAACACTGAAGCTTTCTTT. This encodes CASSLMGVPQNTEAFF.

The J gene is TRBJ2-7, the V gene TRBV5-1; D ambiguous. Germline CDR1 and CDR2: SGHRS and YFSETQ. Between the trimmed V and J ends, which lost 2 bases and 3 bases, there was a span of 9 bases. The CDR3 extends over 13 amino acids. This CDR3 is CASSLDTYYEQYV. The CDR3 bases are TGCGCCAGCAGCTTAGACACCTACTACGAGCAGTACGTC.

This chain joins TRBV4-2 and TRBJ2-3; TRBD2 matches 8 bases. V lost 0 bases and J lost 9; bases outside the gene matches: 11. The germline CDR1 and CDR2 sequences are LGHNA and YNFKEQ. There are 16 residues in the CDR3. The CDR3 DNA follows: TGTGCCAGCAGCCAAGATTCCAGCGGGGGCCCTTTGACGCAGTATTTT. This translates into CASSQDSSGGPLTQYF.

This clonotype appeared many times. The genes are TRBV5-1 and TRBJ2-1; weak D call: TRBD2 (5 bases). V shed 3 bases and J shed 0 bases, with 7 bases lying between them. The length of the CDR3 is 14 residues. CDR1 is SGHRS, CDR2 YFSETQ, per germline. CDR3 sequence reads: CASSWESSYNEQFF. The CDR3 nucleotides read TGCGCCAGCAGCTGGGAGAGCTCCTACAATGAGCAGTTCTTC.

Ten or more counts support this clonotype. This chain links TRBV20-1 with TRBJ2-7; D uncertain. The V gene lost 0 bases and the J gene lost 2 bases, with 2 bases spanning the gap. The CDR3 extends over 11 amino acids. The germline V gene encodes CDR1 DFQATT and CDR2 SNEGSKA (reference sequence). The CDR3 region is CSARDPYEQYV. The DNA for the CDR3 is TGCAGTGCTAGAGATCCCTACGAGCAGTACGTC.

This clonotype was counted many times. The chain carries TRBV6-5 and TRBJ1-2, with 8 bases matching TRBD1. The J segment lost 3 bases and the V segment lost 6 bases, leaving 3 bases of the junction unmatched. Germline V gene lookup returns CDR1 MNHEY and CDR2 SVGAGI. The CDR3 is 13 amino acids. The CDR3 DNA follows: TGTGCCAGCAGACCAGGGGGCGACTATGGCTACACCTTC. Its protein product is CASRPGGDYGYTF.

This clonotype has at least ten counts. The genes are TRBV5-1 and TRBJ2-3, with D possibly being TRBD1 (6 bases). CDR1 SGHRS and CDR2 YFSETQ come from the germline V gene. Trimming removed 0 bases at V and 5 bases at J, with 10 bases between. This CDR3 spans 14 amino acids. The DNA of the CDR3 is TGCGCCAGCAGCTTGGAAGGGGGTGAAGATACGCAGTATTTT. Translation gives CASSLEGGEDTQYF.

In its sample, this clonotype was seen many times. The rearrangement links TRBV9 to TRBJ2-5; the match to TRBD2 covers 9 bases. In germline, CDR1 is SGDLS, CDR2 YYNGEE. Unmatched junction bases numbered 5, after V lost 0 bases and J lost 2 bases. The CDR3 extends over 16 amino acids. CDR3 sequence: CASSVGAGGGQETQYF. The CDR3 DNA is TGTGCCAGCAGCGTAGGAGCGGGGGGAGGGCAAGAGACCCAGTACTTC. Drawing the rest from reference TRBV9 and TRBJ2-5, the complete variable domain is DSGVTQTPKHLITATGQRVTLRCSPRSGDLSVYWYQQSLDQGLQFLIQYYNGEERAKGNILERFSAQQFPDLHSELNLSSLELGDSALYFCASSVGAGGGQETQYFGPGTRLLVL.

There are many counts of this clonotype. The chain couples TRBV5-1 to TRBJ2-3; 12 bases match TRBD2. The germline V gene has CDR1 SGHRS and CDR2 YFSETQ. The CDR3 spans 17 residues. Trimming removed 0 bases from V and 6 bases from J; junction bases left unmatched: 8. The CDR3 DNA follows: TGCGCCAGCAGCTTGGACGGGACTAGCGGGCGTGTGGATACGCAGTATTTT. Translating gives CASSLDGTSGRVDTQYF.

This clonotype was found many times. V usage is TRBV10-2 and J usage is TRBJ2-7; D unresolved. The V and J ends lost 4 bases and 4 bases respectively, with 5 bases between them. CDR3 length: 11 residues. Germline V CDR1 and CDR2: WSHSY, SAAADI. Here the CDR3 reads CASSGGYEQYF. As DNA, the CDR3 is TGCGCCAGCAGTGGGGGTTACGAGCAGTACTTC.

This clonotype was seen many times. The V gene is TRBV7-9, the J gene TRBJ2-7; 7 nucleotides match TRBD2. This CDR3 has 12 residues. Germline CDR1 reads SEHNR; CDR2 reads FQNEAQ (reference sequence). V trimming: 3 bases; J trimming: 6 bases; junction bases outside the gene matches: 2. Here the CDR3 DNA reads TGTGCCAGCAGCTTCACGGGGGGCGAGCAGTACGTC. Translating it yields CASSFTGGEQYV.

This clonotype was found many times. The chain is built from TRBV18 and TRBJ1-4; 7 bases are a match to TRBD1. V lost 8 bases and J lost 4; bases outside the gene matches: 4. Germline V gene sequence: CDR1 KGHSH, CDR2 LQKENI. The length of the CDR3 is 13 residues. CDR3 sequence (DNA): TGTGCCAGCCGGGGACAGCTTAATGAAAAACTGTTTTTT. Translating gives CASRGQLNEKLFF.

This clonotype was counted at least ten times. The V gene is TRBV5-1, the J gene TRBJ2-5; 9 positions match TRBD1. Trimming cost V 5 bases and J 1 base; bases outside gene matches: 6. CDR3 length: 15 amino acids. Germline V gene lookup returns CDR1 SGHRS and CDR2 YFSETQ. The chain's CDR3 is CASSWLTGGQETQYF. The CDR3, as DNA: TGCGCCAGCAGTTGGCTGACAGGGGGCCAAGAGACCCAGTACTTC.

Turning to this clonotype: This may come from a read error, since a much larger clone is one base off. The chain carries TRBV7-2 and TRBJ2-1, with 9 bases lining up with TRBD2. The CDR3 is made up of 17 amino acids. V lost 0 bases to trimming and J lost 6 bases; unmatched junction nucleotides: 9. Germline V gives CDR1 SGHTA, CDR2 FQGNSA. As DNA, the CDR3 is TGTGCCAGCAGCTTAGCCTATAGCGGGGGTCGGGTCAATGAGCAGTTCTTC. This encodes CASSLAYSGGRVNEQFF.

This clonotype was observed a handful of times. The chain carries TRBV19 and TRBJ1-5; D remains unclear. Germline CDR1 is LNHDA and CDR2 is SQIVND (reference sequence). This CDR3 is 13 amino acids long. The V gene lost 5 bases and the J gene lost 0 bases, with 5 bases spanning the gap. The CDR3 DNA follows: TGTGCCAGTAGTTATTCTAGCAATCAGCCCCAGCATTTT. It encodes CASSYSSNQPQHF.